Listed here are 22 T cell receptor beta chains from one sample, sequenced in a study of beta chain features in type 1 diabetes. cDNA synthesis used the whole RNA isolate, giving expressed TCRB sequences. Produced via immunoSEQ multiplex PCR; TCRdb's table is partial and in-frame only. This sample has 300,000 to 400,000 clones, with roughly 12% found just once. Sequencing was performed on naive CD4+ T cells from blood. All receptors derive from a man aged 18-30 years in good health.

The V call is TRBV18, the J call TRBJ1-1; a possible D gene is TRBD1 (5 bases). Looked up from germline, CDR1 is KGHSH and CDR2 is LQKENI. The CDR3 sequence is 16 residues long. Trimming stripped 0 bases from V and 4 bases from J, with 15 bases between. CDR3 amino acids: CASSPPGRDPFTEAFF. The CDR3 DNA follows: TGTGCCAGCTCACCACCCGGCAGGGATCCGTTCACTGAAGCTTTCTTT.

This chain connects TRBV11-2 to TRBJ2-3, with D perhaps matching TRBD2 (6 bases). Germline V gene data show CDR1 as SGHAT and CDR2 as FQNNGV. The CDR3 is made up of 14 amino acids. V lost 5 bases to trimming and J lost 2 bases, with 11 bases between them. CDR3 sequence reads: CASSAWTITDTQYF. The CDR3 region has the DNA TGTGCCAGCAGCGCCTGGACTATCACAGATACGCAGTATTTT.

The chain recombines TRBV19 with TRBJ2-3; 9 bases align to TRBD2. Trimming removed 10 bases from V and 5 bases from J; junction bases left unmatched: 10. The CDR3 has 14 residues. Germline V gene lookup returns CDR1 LNHDA and CDR2 SQIVND (reference sequence). CDR3 loop: CATTGGLAVDTQYF. In DNA, the CDR3 is TGTGCCACCACCGGGGGACTAGCCGTAGATACGCAGTATTTT.

The gene calls are TRBV19 and TRBJ2-2; D is undetermined. Trimming took off 2 bases at V and 0 bases at J, with 4 bases between the two ends. The CDR3 totals 14 residues. CDR1 and CDR2 (germline): LNHDA, SQIVND (reference sequence). The CDR3 here is CASSISTNTGELFF. As DNA, the CDR3 is TGTGCCAGTAGTATATCTACGAACACCGGGGAGCTGTTTTTT. Combining the CDR3 with reference TRBV19 and TRBJ2-2 gives the whole variable domain DGGITQSPKYLFRKEGQNVTLSCEQNLNHDAMYWYRQDPGQGLRLIYYSQIVNDFQKGDIAEGYSVSREKKESFPLTVTSAQKNPTAFYLCASSISTNTGELFFGEGSRLTVL.

This clone appeared a few times. This sequence joins TRBV2 and TRBJ2-7; TRBD1 matches at 7 bases. The ends lost 5 bases at V and 6 bases at J; junction bases unmatched: 7. The CDR3 length is 13 residues. Germline V gives CDR1 SNHLY, CDR2 FYNNEI. The CDR3: CASSQTGIFEQYF. The CDR3 DNA is TGTGCCAGCAGTCAGACAGGGATTTTCGAGCAGTACTTC.

In this sample, this clone turned up a few times. The chain joins TRBV28 to TRBJ1-2; 9 bases match TRBD1. The CDR3 spans 14 residues. The germline gives CDR1 MDHEN, CDR2 SYDVKM. J was trimmed by 5 bases and V by 5 bases; bases with no gene match: 6. Here the CDR3 reads CASSTSGTGYGYTF. In DNA form, the CDR3 reads TGTGCCAGCAGTACCTCCGGGACAGGGTATGGCTACACCTTC.

V and J are TRBV5-4 and TRBJ1-2; 7 bases agree with TRBD1. V shed 1 base, J shed 4 bases, and the junction held 4 bases outside the gene matches. Germline CDR1 reads SGHNT; CDR2 reads YYREEE (reference sequence). CDR3 length equals 14 residues. Written as DNA, the CDR3 is TGTGCCAGCAGCTTGCAGGGGGAGGCCTATGGCTACACCTTC. This translates into CASSLQGEAYGYTF.

This clone occurred a few times. The chain joins TRBV18 to TRBJ2-6, with TRBD2 identical over 7 bases. Germline V gene sequence: CDR1 KGHSH, CDR2 LQKENI. CDR3 length: 16 residues. V shed 2 bases, J shed 2 bases, and the junction held 3 bases outside the gene matches. Written as DNA, the CDR3 is TGTGCCAGCTCACCAAATCGGGAGGCTGGGGCCAACGTCCTGACTTTC. Translating it yields CASSPNREAGANVLTF.

The rearrangement uses TRBV4-2 and TRBJ1-5; D call uncertain. V was pared by 0 bases and J by 0 bases, with 6 bases between. CDR1 LGHNA and CDR2 YNFKEQ come from the germline V gene. The CDR3 has 15 amino acids. CDR3 protein: CASSQDGNSNQPQHF. As DNA, the CDR3 is TGTGCCAGCAGCCAAGACGGGAATAGCAATCAGCCCCAGCATTTT.

This chain uses TRBV7-2 with TRBJ1-2; 7 bases are shared with TRBD1. This CDR3 has 14 residues. J gave up 3 bases and V 4 bases, and 5 bases lay outside the gene matches. Germline V lookup: CDR1 SGHTA, CDR2 FQGNSA. DNA of the CDR3: TGTGCCAGCAGCTCGCCGACAGGGCACTATGGCTACACCTTC. As protein: CASSSPTGHYGYTF.

There are a few counts of this clone. V is TRBV7-3 and J is TRBJ2-1; D is perhaps TRBD2 (6 bases). This CDR3 region has 14 residues. The germline gives CDR1 SGHTA, CDR2 FQGTGA. The ends were cut back, 0 bases at V and 8 bases at J, with 11 bases in the middle. The CDR3 sequence is CASSLTGLTDEQFF. The CDR3 DNA sequence: TGTGCCAGCAGCTTAACGGGACTCACCGATGAGCAGTTCTTC.

This clone came up a few times. The V gene is TRBV7-8, the J gene TRBJ2-5; D is perhaps TRBD2 (6 bases). The CDR3 covers 14 residues. Deletions cut 2 bases from V and 5 bases from J, with 12 bases between. Germline V gene lookup returns CDR1 SGHVS and CDR2 FQNEAQ. The CDR3 DNA reads TGTGCCAGCAGCTTACGATGGAGGGAGGAGACCCAGTACTTC. Encoded protein: CASSLRWREETQYF.

This rearrangement joins TRBV29-1 to TRBJ1-2; D remains ambiguous. The CDR3 is 13 amino acids. Germline values: CDR1 SQVTM, CDR2 ANQGSEA. V lost 7 bases and J 7 bases, leaving 19 bases between the germline ends. This CDR3 reads CSASLPGVRGYTF. In nucleotides, the CDR3 is TGCAGCGCCAGTCTCCCGGGAGTACGTGGCTACACCTTC.

The chain joins TRBV5-4 to TRBJ1-2; D not resolved. The germline V and J ends were trimmed by 5 bases and 6 bases, with 14 bases remaining between them. The CDR3 consists of 13 residues. Germline V gene lookup returns CDR1 SGHNT and CDR2 YYREEE (reference sequence). CDR3 bases: TGTGCCAGCAGTCAGACCGGGATTCATGGCTACACCTTC. The encoded protein is CASSQTGIHGYTF.

V gene TRBV7-6 combines with J gene TRBJ2-3; the match to TRBD2 covers 7 bases. Germline V gene data show CDR1 as SGHVS and CDR2 as FNYEAQ. V trimming: 5 bases; J trimming: 7 bases; junction bases outside the gene matches: 18. This CDR3 is 17 amino acids long. CDR3 sequence: CASSRPSSGGGVNTQYF. The CDR3 nucleotides are TGTGCCAGCAGCCGCCCCTCTAGCGGCGGGGGTGTGAATACGCAGTATTTT.

The chain recombines TRBV7-3 with TRBJ2-1, with TRBD1 matching 7 bases. Per germline, CDR1 SGHTA and CDR2 FQGTGA. Trimming cost V 2 bases and J 8 bases; bases outside gene matches: 9. The CDR3 has 15 amino acids. The CDR3 DNA follows: TGTGCCAGCAGCTTACAGGGAAATACAGGGGATGAGCAGTTCTTC. Protein product: CASSLQGNTGDEQFF. The complete variable domain, with remaining parts taken from reference TRBV7-3 and TRBJ2-1, reads GAGVSQTPSNKVTEKGKYVELRCDPISGHTALYWYRQSLGQGPEFLIYFQGTGAADDSGLPNDRFFAVRPEGSVSTLKIQRTERGDSAVYLCASSLQGNTGDEQFFGPGTRLTVL.

The genes are TRBV7-6 and TRBJ2-7; 9 bases fit TRBD1. CDR1 is SGHVS, CDR2 FNYEAQ, per germline. Trimming cost V 5 bases and J 4 bases; bases outside gene matches: 6. The CDR3 has 14 amino acids. The CDR3, as DNA: TGTGCCAGCAGCGCCGGGACAGGGACGTACGAGCAGTACTTC. This encodes CASSAGTGTYEQYF.

This chain uses TRBV27 with TRBJ2-7; 9 bases align to TRBD2. The CDR3 covers 15 residues. CDR1 and CDR2 (germline): MNHEY, SMNVEV (reference sequence). Germline trimming cut 5 bases from V and 2 bases from J; bases unmatched to any gene: 7. This CDR3 reads CASSSFSGGTYEQYF. Here the CDR3 DNA reads TGTGCCAGCAGTAGTTTTAGCGGGGGCACCTACGAGCAGTACTTC.

This clone was detected only a few times. This chain links TRBV11-2 with TRBJ2-1; D uncertain. In germline, CDR1 is SGHAT, CDR2 FQNNGV. Deletions cut 5 bases from V and 0 bases from J, with 8 bases between. The CDR3 contains 14 residues. As DNA, the CDR3 is TGTGCCAGCAGCCCCCCCTACTCCTACAATGAGCAGTTCTTC. Translated: CASSPPYSYNEQFF.

A few counts support this clone. The rearrangement links TRBV5-4 to TRBJ2-3, with 10 nucleotides matching TRBD2. The germline V gene has CDR1 SGHNT and CDR2 YYREEE (reference sequence). The junction had 7 bases not matched to a gene; V was cut back by 0 bases and J by 6 bases. CDR3 length equals 16 residues. The CDR3 here is CASSLGLAGEVDTQYF. CDR3 coding DNA: TGTGCCAGCAGCTTGGGCCTAGCGGGAGAGGTCGATACGCAGTATTTT. The entire variable domain, with the rest obtained from reference TRBV5-4 and TRBJ2-3, is as follows: ETGVTQSPTHLIKTRGQQVTLRCSSQSGHNTVSWYQQALGQGPQFIFQYYREEENGRGNFPPRFSGLQFPNYSSELNVNALELDDSALYLCASSLGLAGEVDTQYFGPGTRLTVL.

The table lists this clone with a few counts. The CDR3 region has the DNA TGTGCCAGCTTGGTTGAGGGACAGGGATTAACCGGGGAGCTGTTTTTT. Protein: CASLVEGQGLTGELFF. The chain combines TRBV2 with TRBJ2-2; 9 nucleotides line up with TRBD1. The CDR3 is 16 residues long. CDR1 is SNHLY and CDR2 is FYNNEI in the germline V gene. V lost 8 bases to trimming and J lost 5 bases; unmatched junction nucleotides: 12.

The chain couples TRBV6-5 to TRBJ2-5; D perhaps matches TRBD2 (6 bases). The CDR3 contains 13 residues. CDR1 MNHEY and CDR2 SVGAGI come from the germline V gene. Trimming left V 10 bases short and J 4 bases short, with 16 bases between. CDR3 sequence: CATRAPGVETQYF. CDR3 DNA: TGTGCCACGCGGGCTCCGGGGGTAGAGACCCAGTACTTC.